Each of the 27 T cell receptor beta chains below was sequenced from the same sample in a study of T cells in Graves' hyperthyroidism and ophthalmopathy. Regions amplified from RNA transcripts were the TCR beta CDR3 regions. HTBI primers were employed in a first-round RT-PCR of the TCR CDR3. One entry per CDR3 protein, called by TCRdb with MiXCR from the multiplex PCR reads. Of about 400,000 distinct CDR3 sequences listed, roughly 14% are singletons. What was sequenced was blood. The receptors derive from a man in his late teens or twenties with Graves' ophthalmopathy.

This clonotype was seen more than once but under ten times. The rearrangement joins TRBV5-1 to TRBJ1-1; no firm D call. V was cut by 2 bases and J by 3 bases, with 14 bases left in between. CDR1 SGHRS and CDR2 YFSETQ come from the germline V gene. The CDR3 is 15 residues long. CDR3 protein: CASSLGGTRDTEAFF. For the CDR3, the DNA is TGCGCCAGCAGCTTAGGCGGAACAAGGGACACTGAAGCTTTCTTT. Using reference TRBV5-1 and TRBJ1-1 for the parts outside the CDR3, the full variable domain is KAGVTQTPRYLIKTRGQQVTLSCSPISGHRSVSWYQQTPGQGLQFLFEYFSETQRNKGNFPGRFSGRQFSNSRSEMNVSTLELGDSALYLCASSLGGTRDTEAFFGQGTRLTVV.

V and J are TRBV29-1 and TRBJ2-4; D possibly corresponds to TRBD1 (5 bases). Germline lookup yields CDR1 SQVTM and CDR2 ANQGSEA. Trimming removed 0 bases from V and 0 bases from J, with 12 bases in between. The CDR3 is made up of 16 amino acids. The CDR3: CSVEEAGNLAKNIQYF. The CDR3 DNA reads as TGCAGCGTTGAAGAGGCAGGGAATCTAGCCAAAAACATTCAGTACTTC.

The rearrangement uses TRBV4-2 and TRBJ2-2; a possible D gene is TRBD1 (6 bases). The germline gives CDR1 LGHNA, CDR2 YNFKEQ. The V end lost 1 base, the J end lost 5 bases, and 20 bases lay between the germline ends. This CDR3 has 18 residues. The CDR3 nucleotides read TGTGCCAGCAGCCAAGTATTTTCGCCGGTAGGGGGAACCGGGGAGCTGTTTTTT. This sequence encodes CASSQVFSPVGGTGELFF.

In its sample, this clonotype was seen many times. This chain uses TRBV5-5 with TRBJ1-5; D is undetermined. Trimming took 3 bases from V and 5 from J, leaving 12 bases between them. The CDR3 is made up of 14 amino acids. CDR1 is SGHKS and CDR2 is YYEKEE in the germline V gene (reference sequence). The CDR3 region has the DNA TGTGCCAGCAGCTGGGCGACTGACGATCAGCCCCAGCATTTT. Translated, it gives CASSWATDDQPQHF.

A few counts support this clonotype. Given a much more abundant clone one base away, this may be a read error. V and J are TRBV2 and TRBJ2-2; D possibly uses TRBD1 or TRBD2 (6 bases each). The germline gives CDR1 SNHLY, CDR2 FYNNEI. This CDR3 has 16 amino acids. The DNA for the CDR3 is TGTGCCAGCAGCTCCTCTGCGGGGACATCCACCGGGGAGCTGGTTTTT. It is translated as CASSSSAGTSTGELVF.

This clonotype was detected only a few times. The rearrangement links TRBV20-1 to TRBJ2-7, with D maybe TRBD1 (6 bases). The CDR3 has 14 amino acids. The V and J ends lost 5 bases and 5 bases respectively, with 19 bases between them. Germline values: CDR1 DFQATT, CDR2 SNEGSKA (reference sequence). This chain's CDR3 is CSARSWAGAHEQYF. The DNA of the CDR3 is TGCAGTGCTCGTTCGTGGGCAGGGGCTCACGAGCAGTACTTC.

The chain uses TRBV13 and TRBJ2-7; D may be TRBD1 (6 bases). V lost 7 bases and J lost 0, with 10 bases in between. The CDR3 is made up of 13 amino acids. The V gene's germline CDR1 is PRHDT and CDR2 FYEKMQ (reference sequence). CDR3 DNA: TGTGCCAGCACCACAGGGCTCTCCTACGAGCAGTACTTC. Residues: CASTTGLSYEQYF.

This clonotype was detected ten times or more. The chain uses TRBV3-1 and TRBJ1-1; the match to TRBD1 covers 8 bases. V gave up 4 bases and J gave up 5 bases; unmatched junction bases: 6. Germline CDR1 is LGHDT and CDR2 is YNNKEL (reference sequence). The CDR3 is 14 amino acids. The CDR3 DNA reads TGTGCCAGCAGCCTACAGGGGGTCGTTACTGAAGCTTTCTTT. Protein: CASSLQGVVTEAFF.

This clonotype showed up just a few times. This may be a read error, as it is one base from a much larger clone. The rearrangement uses TRBV15 and TRBJ2-1, with D possibly TRBD1 on 5 matching bases. The ends were cut back, 0 bases at V and 9 bases at J, with 12 bases in the middle. The V gene's germline CDR1 is LNHNV and CDR2 YYDKDF (reference sequence). The CDR3 extends over 14 amino acids. Here the CDR3 reads CATSREGESSEQFF. CDR3 nucleotides: TGTGCCACCAGCAGAGAAGGGGAAAGCAGTGAGCAGTTCTTC.

This clonotype was seen at least ten times. The rearrangement joins TRBV6-1 to TRBJ1-1, with D uncertain. Per germline, CDR1 MNHNS and CDR2 SASEGT. V gave up 5 bases and J gave up 1 base, with 14 bases separating them. The CDR3 spans 15 residues. For the CDR3, the DNA is TGTGCCAGCAGTTCTGCCCCTCAACCGAACACTGAAGCTTTCTTT. Translation gives CASSSAPQPNTEAFF.

The V gene is TRBV7-2, the J gene TRBJ1-1; D is uncertain. Germline CDR1 is SGHTA and CDR2 is FQGNSA. The CDR3 loop spans 14 amino acids. The V and J ends lost 5 bases and 5 bases respectively, with 15 bases between them. The CDR3 protein is CASSPLEGPTEAFF. The CDR3 DNA reads TGTGCCAGCAGCCCCTTGGAGGGTCCAACTGAAGCTTTCTTT. The whole variable domain, filled in from reference TRBV7-2 and TRBJ1-1, reads GAGVSQSPSNKVTEKGKDVELRCDPISGHTALYWYRQSLGQGLEFLIYFQGNSAPDKSGLPSDRFSAERTGGSVSTLTIQRTQQEDSAVYLCASSPLEGPTEAFFGQGTRLTVV.

This clonotype was seen repeatedly, ten times or more. This chain links TRBV6-1 with TRBJ1-2; 7 bases are shared with TRBD1. CDR3 length: 16 residues. Germline lookup yields CDR1 MNHNS and CDR2 SASEGT. V shed 5 bases and J 1 base; nucleotides not matched to a gene: 10. The CDR3 is CASSSRAGTDNYGYTF. Here the CDR3 DNA reads TGTGCCAGCAGTTCCCGGGCCGGGACAGATAACTATGGCTACACCTTC.

This clonotype was seen many times. The V call is TRBV12-3 or TRBV12-4, the J call TRBJ2-7, with 8 bases matching TRBD1. This CDR3 is built from 15 residues. J was trimmed by 3 bases and V by 6 bases; bases with no gene match: 10. The CDR3 DNA is TGTGCCAGCAGCCCCTTCCAGGGGGCTGGCTACGAGCAGTACTTC. It is translated as CASSPFQGAGYEQYF.

The rearrangement joins TRBV11-2 to TRBJ1-5; 7 bases are shared with TRBD1. Germline loops: CDR1 SGHAT, CDR2 FQNNGV. The V segment lost 5 bases and the J segment 7 bases; nucleotides outside the gene matches: 8. The CDR3 covers 14 residues. CDR3 nucleotides: TGTGCCAGCAGCCCACAGGGGACGTGGCAGCCCCAGCATTTT. Its translation is CASSPQGTWQPQHF.

In this sample, this clonotype turned up many times. The V call is TRBV2, the J call TRBJ2-7; D not resolved. Germline CDR1 SNHLY, CDR2 FYNNEI. Deletions cut 6 bases from V and 1 base from J, with 10 bases between. The CDR3 extends over 13 amino acids. The CDR3 loop is CASRAPSSYEQYF. The CDR3 bases are TGTGCCAGCAGGGCACCGTCTTCCTACGAGCAGTACTTC.

The CDR3 bases are TGCAGTGCTAGAGACTTATTAGCGGGGGGCCAAGAGACCCAGTACTTC. This encodes CSARDLLAGGQETQYF. J is TRBJ2-5 and V is TRBV20-1; TRBD2 agrees at 10 bases. J lost 1 base, V lost 0 bases, and 5 bases had no gene match. The CDR3 sequence is 16 residues long. Germline CDR1 DFQATT, CDR2 SNEGSKA (reference sequence).

This clonotype has a count of ten or more. This sequence joins TRBV3-1 and TRBJ2-7; tentative D call: TRBD2 (6 bases). The CDR3 consists of 14 residues. V was pared by 6 bases and J by 3 bases, with 15 bases between. Germline CDR1 reads LGHDT; CDR2 reads YNNKEL (reference sequence). The CDR3 loop reads CASSLLRENYEQYF. The CDR3 nucleotides are TGTGCCAGCAGTCTCCTCCGGGAGAACTACGAGCAGTACTTC.

This clonotype was seen only once. The chain has TRBV4-2 and TRBJ2-1; no clear D gene. Trimming took off 0 bases at V and 8 bases at J, with 14 bases between the two ends. There are 15 residues in the CDR3. In germline, CDR1 is LGHNA, CDR2 YNFKEQ. The CDR3 loop reads CASSQDWATRDEQFF. CDR3 nucleotide sequence: TGTGCCAGCAGCCAAGATTGGGCAACGCGCGATGAGCAGTTCTTC.

This clonotype occurred many times. The gene calls are TRBV10-2 and TRBJ2-7, with D unresolved. Germline V CDR1 and CDR2: WSHSY, SAAADI. CDR3 size: 14 residues. Trimming removed 0 bases at V and 2 bases at J, with 8 bases between. CDR3 protein: CASSESGSPYEQYF. CDR3 sequence (DNA): TGCGCCAGCAGTGAGTCGGGTAGCCCCTACGAGCAGTACTTC.

This clonotype came up many times. This sequence joins TRBV20-1 and TRBJ1-4; D possibly corresponds to TRBD1 (6 bases). Looked up from germline, CDR1 is DFQATT and CDR2 is SNEGSKA (reference sequence). CDR3 length: 14 residues. CDR3 protein: CSPTPEDSGEKLFF. CDR3 nucleotides: TGCAGCCCCACCCCCGAGGACAGTGGAGAAAAACTGTTTTTT.

This clonotype was detected only a few times. V gene TRBV9 combines with J gene TRBJ2-3; 8 nucleotides agree with TRBD2. J lost 7 bases, V lost 0 bases, and 7 bases had no gene match. CDR3 length equals 15 residues. CDR1 is SGDLS and CDR2 is YYNGEE in the germline V gene. DNA for the CDR3: TGTGCCAGCAGCGTAGGAAGCGGGAGTCGAAATACGCAGTATTTT. Translating it yields CASSVGSGSRNTQYF.

In regard to this clonotype: Being one base from a much bigger clone, this may be a read error. The rearrangement uses TRBV12-3 or TRBV12-4 and TRBJ1-5, with a possible D match to TRBD1 (6 bases). V shed 5 bases and J shed 9 bases, with 14 bases lying between them. The CDR3 sequence is 13 residues long. The CDR3, as DNA: TGTGCCAGCAGTATGGGACTCAGGGGGCCCCAGCATTTT. Translation gives CASSMGLRGPQHF.

This clonotype was seen ten or more times. The chain is built from TRBV6-1 and TRBJ1-1, with a possible D match to TRBD1 (5 bases). The CDR3 length is 13 residues. Trimming cost V 5 bases and J 11 bases, with 18 bases left between them. CDR1 is MNHNS and CDR2 is SASEGT in the germline V gene. CDR3 sequence (DNA): TGTGCCAGCAGTCCAGACAGCACCCGAGGGGCTTTCTTT. Its protein product is CASSPDSTRGAFF.

This clonotype was counted many times. The chain carries TRBV5-1 and TRBJ2-1; 7 positions match TRBD1. Germline V gives CDR1 SGHRS, CDR2 YFSETQ. V shed 0 bases, J shed 6 bases, and the junction held 3 bases outside the gene matches. CDR3 length: 14 amino acids. The CDR3 here is CASSLETGFNEQFF. In DNA form, the CDR3 reads TGCGCCAGCAGCTTGGAGACAGGGTTCAATGAGCAGTTCTTC.

CDR3 loop: CASSEWTSGGLEETQYF. The CDR3 DNA sequence: TGCGCCAGCAGTGAGTGGACTAGCGGGGGGCTGGAGGAGACCCAGTACTTC. The chain is built from TRBV10-2 and TRBJ2-5; 14 bases agree with TRBD2. The CDR3 has 17 residues. The ends lost 1 base at V and 5 bases at J; junction bases unmatched: 6. Germline V gene data show CDR1 as WSHSY and CDR2 as SAAADI.

This clonotype was recorded a few times. The chain employs TRBV6-2 or TRBV6-3 and TRBJ2-2; D unresolved. This CDR3 spans 13 amino acids. V was pared by 5 bases and J by 9 bases, with 13 bases between. In germline, CDR1 is MNHEY, CDR2 SVGEGT. Written as DNA, the CDR3 is TGTGCCAGCAGTGACAAAACTTGGCGGGAGCTGTTTTTT. This encodes CASSDKTWRELFF.

This clonotype occurred many times. The rearrangement links TRBV20-1 to TRBJ1-1, with D possibly being TRBD1 (5 bases). CDR3 size: 14 residues. The V end lost 0 bases, the J end lost 3 bases, and 11 bases lay between the germline ends. In germline, CDR1 is DFQATT, CDR2 SNEGSKA (reference sequence). This CDR3 reads CSARDPRGDTEAFF. The CDR3 nucleotides are TGCAGTGCTAGAGATCCGAGAGGGGACACTGAAGCTTTCTTT.